Here is one T cell receptor (beta chain) with its context. The specificity of this receptor is unknown. No base qualities exist here, and no much larger clone lies one base off it. The sample originates from a study of neoadjuvant anti-PD-1 for oral cavity cancer listed by TCRdb under 2021. With regard to the full study: Before curative-intent surgical resection, most patients were given three to four biweekly doses of nivolumab at 3 mg/kg. There were about a dozen patients in the parent correlative cohort, and the response rate was approximately 36%. Patients with complete response, partial response or stable disease by RECIST 1.1 were defined as responders, whereas patients with progression were defined as non-responders. Patients without progression received a fourth nivolumab dose around day 43 and underwent definitive surgical resection on days 50-56. Study-wide conclusions, independent of this receptor: Within PBMCs, T cell clonality (Gini index) was significantly higher in non-responders than responders after neoadjuvant nivolumab. Only a few patients per response group were included in the TCR analyses, and the authors called for validation in larger cohorts. Higher pretreatment blood TCRbeta clonality and lower post-treatment tumor TCRbeta clonality were correlated with higher pretreatment blood Treg/Th17 ratios.

Sample time point, as interpreted from the label and publication: after neoadjuvant nivolumab, at surgical resection. None of the patients had received prior systemic or radiation treatment, and all were newly diagnosed with stage II-IVA oral cavity squamous cell carcinoma. The cohort was made up of patients with locally advanced, HPV-negative oral cavity squamous cell carcinoma. Peripheral blood mononuclear cells were analyzed directly, without maintenance or expansion in culture. Samples were obtained from a longitudinal correlative study of a single-arm phase II trial of neoadjuvant nivolumab in oral cavity squamous cell carcinoma. Genomic DNA-based TCRbeta sequencing was performed on subject-matched pre- and post-treatment PBMCs and tumors from three responders and three non-responders. Peripheral blood mononuclear cells were collected before nivolumab treatment and were collected again after treatment, at the time of surgery. The Maxwell RSC DNA from Cells kit was used to extract genomic DNA from PBMCs.

For deep sequencing of PBMC libraries, mostly around 480 ng of input genomic DNA was used, and six replicates were run per sample. TCRbeta libraries were prepared with the immunoSEQ hsTCRbeta kit according to the manufacturer's instructions. The finished libraries were brought together in one pool at about 2.8 nM, which was then read using an Illumina NovaSeq 6000 S4 flow cell. The published analysis was carried out like this. Raw data preprocessing and quality control were performed with the immunoSEQ Analyzer. The analysis was restricted to productive rearrangements, with each unique CDR3 amino acid sequence defining a clonotype. Using the R package tcR, the researchers computed the Gini-Simpson index as their estimate of repertoire clonality. Student's t test was used to compare Gini indices, and Pearson correlation was used to assess associations with tumor size change. In TCRdb, the immuneACCESS table is reduced to in-frame sequences with V and J assigned. These tables do not hold every clone; where another copy was compared, an unresolved V gene accounts for under half, and the others remain unexplained. V and J calls and clone size are given by that table; D and trimming were obtained from the DNA. The sample yields about 68,000 clones; 85% were counted once. Of the sample, roughly 3.4% is held by the ten largest clones.

V loses 0 bases, J loses 4 bases, and the germline ends lie 1 base apart. From a lookup of the germline V gene (reference sequence), CDR1 and CDR2 are DFQATT and SNEGSKA. The CDR3 has 11 amino acids, counting the end cysteine and phenylalanine. Left in the record is the CDR3 DNA by itself, 33 bases read in frame from the first base. The receptor chain draws on TRBV20-1 and TRBJ1-5, with the D gene call left open. The sequencing used PBMCs, collected after nivolumab (anti-PD-1) treatment. The clonotype was recovered from a person between 40 and 80 years old with oral cavity squamous cell carcinoma. The DNA is TGCAGTGCTAGAGAAAATCAGCCCCAGCATTTT. This translates into CSARENQPQHF.